These 30 T cell receptor beta chains came from one sample sequenced in a study of shared clonotypes between healthy human individuals (dated by TCRdb to the early 2020s). Library creation used the immunoSEQ multiplex PCR assay. Here the immuneACCESS table is served through TCRdb, limited to in-frame sequences with V and J called. Missing clones are a known gap in these copies; in checked studies unresolved V genes cover under half, and the rest lacks a known reason. Here the sample has approximately 2.5 million clones; over 85% occur a single time. The leading ten clones occupy 0.36% of the sample. Sample: naive CD4+ T cells from PBMCs. What this sample's cell subset or site label stands for: CD45RA+ positively selected. All receptors come from a man younger than 35 in good health. Some clones in this sample may be carry-over from other donors' samples.

V usage is TRBV20-1 and J usage is TRBJ2-4; D not resolved. The V gene lost 3 bases and the J gene lost 9 bases, with 9 bases spanning the gap. This CDR3 spans 11 amino acids. In germline, CDR1 is DFQATT, CDR2 SNEGSKA (reference sequence). The CDR3 bases are TGCAGTGCTAGTGTGGGGTCCATTCAGTACTTC. Its translation is CSASVGSIQYF.

V is TRBV11-2 and J is TRBJ1-3; D gene ambiguous. CDR1 and CDR2 (germline): SGHAT, FQNNGV. The CDR3 length is 15 residues. With 5 bases removed from V and 0 bases from J, the gap between germline ends came to 11 bases. CDR3 DNA: TGTGCCAGCAGCCTAAGCCATAGCTCTGGAAACACCATATATTTT. Protein: CASSLSHSSGNTIYF.

The CDR3 loop is CASSFSGWGETQYF. CDR3 nucleotides: TGTGCCAGCAGCTTCAGCGGATGGGGAGAGACCCAGTACTTC. This chain joins TRBV5-8 and TRBJ2-5; TRBD2 might be the D (5 bases). The CDR3 runs 14 residues. From germline, CDR1 is SGHTS and CDR2 YDEGEE. V lost 2 bases, J lost 4 bases, and 12 bases lay in between. Full variable domain (outside the CDR3, taken from reference TRBV5-8 and TRBJ2-5): EAGVTQSPTHLIKTRGQQATLRCSPISGHTSVYWYQQALGLGLQFLLWYDEGEERNRGNFPPRFSGRQFPNYSSELNVNALELEDSALYLCASSFSGWGETQYFGPGTRLLVL.

The V call is TRBV2, the J call TRBJ2-3; D not certain. The CDR3 loop spans 12 amino acids. The germline gives CDR1 SNHLY, CDR2 FYNNEI. V shed 5 bases and J shed 5 bases, with 8 bases lying between them. The CDR3 region is CASSPVEDTQYF. CDR3 sequence (DNA): TGTGCCAGCAGTCCGGTGGAAGATACGCAGTATTTT.

V is TRBV11-2 and J is TRBJ1-1, with D uncertain. The germline CDR1 and CDR2 sequences are SGHAT and FQNNGV. The V end was cut by 5 bases, the J end by 5 bases, with 9 bases between. This CDR3 contains 12 residues. The CDR3 coding sequence is TGTGCCAGCAGCCAAACCCATACTGAAGCTTTCTTT. Translation: CASSQTHTEAFF.

The sample holds one count of this clone. The identical CDR3 is also encoded by other nucleotide sequences in the sample. This chain links TRBV29-1 with TRBJ1-1; D gene ambiguous. V lost 4 bases and J lost 0, with 9 bases in between. Germline assignment: CDR1 SQVTM and CDR2 ANQGSEA. The CDR3 has 13 residues. The CDR3 DNA sequence: TGCAGCGTTGTCAGACCCATGAACACTGAAGCTTTCTTT. Residues: CSVVRPMNTEAFF.

The J gene is TRBJ2-3, the V gene TRBV5-4; D uncertain. V lost 4 bases to trimming and J lost 1 base, with 10 bases between them. This CDR3 region has 14 residues. Germline V gene sequence: CDR1 SGHNT, CDR2 YYREEE (reference sequence). CDR3 sequence reads: CASSPRSGTDTQYF. Here the CDR3 DNA reads TGTGCCAGCAGCCCTAGGTCCGGCACAGATACGCAGTATTTT.

This chain joins TRBV7-2 and TRBJ2-7, with TRBD2 as a possible D gene (6 bases). V was pared by 4 bases and J by 4 bases, with 14 bases between. This CDR3 contains 14 residues. Looked up from germline, CDR1 is SGHTA and CDR2 is FQGNSA. In DNA form, the CDR3 reads TGTGCCAGCAGCTATAGGCGGGGCGAATACGAGCAGTACTTC. Its protein product is CASSYRRGEYEQYF. The variable domain in full, with the rest retrieved from reference TRBV7-2 and TRBJ2-7, is GAGVSQSPSNKVTEKGKDVELRCDPISGHTALYWYRQSLGQGLEFLIYFQGNSAPDKSGLPSDRFSAERTGGSVSTLTIQRTQQEDSAVYLCASSYRRGEYEQYFGPGTRLTVT.

The rearrangement links TRBV28 to TRBJ2-3; 7 bases are shared with TRBD2. CDR1 MDHEN and CDR2 SYDVKM come from the germline V gene. Trimming at V came to 5 bases and at J to 0 bases, leaving 5 bases not matched to a gene. This CDR3 is built from 15 residues. CDR3 coding DNA: TGTGCCAGCAGTACCCCGGGACTAAGCACAGATACGCAGTATTTT. This translates into CASSTPGLSTDTQYF.

J is TRBJ2-2 and V is TRBV14, with TRBD2 as a possible D gene (6 bases). Trimming took 5 bases from V and 8 from J, leaving 21 bases between them. The germline V gene has CDR1 SGHDN and CDR2 FVKESK. The CDR3 contains 16 residues. The CDR3 loop is CASSRGPGLMEGELFF. In DNA form, the CDR3 reads TGTGCCAGCAGCAGGGGCCCGGGACTTATGGAAGGGGAGCTGTTTTTT.

V usage is TRBV6-1 and J usage is TRBJ2-2; 10 bases align to TRBD2. This CDR3 has 15 amino acids. With 3 bases clipped from V and 6 bases from J, the junction kept 4 bases outside the gene matches. Looked up from germline, CDR1 is MNHNS and CDR2 is SASEGT. The CDR3 is CASSDSGRLSGELFF. DNA for the CDR3: TGTGCCAGCAGTGATAGCGGGAGGTTGTCCGGGGAGCTGTTTTTT.

A word on this clone: In the same sample, other DNA sequences code for this CDR3. This sequence joins TRBV5-1 and TRBJ2-3; 7 nucleotides match TRBD2. In germline, CDR1 is SGHRS, CDR2 YFSETQ. This CDR3 is 16 amino acids long. The V gene end was trimmed by 0 bases and the J gene end by 0 bases; junction bases not matched to a gene: 4. The CDR3 DNA follows: TGCGCCAGCAGCTTGGCCCTAGCGGCTAGCACAGATACGCAGTATTTT. Its translation is CASSLALAASTDTQYF.

V usage is TRBV6-5 and J usage is TRBJ1-2; the D gene is possibly TRBD1 (5 bases). Per the germline V gene, CDR1 is MNHEY and CDR2 is SVGAGI. The V gene lost 2 bases and the J gene lost 5 bases, with 15 bases spanning the gap. CDR3 length equals 15 residues. In DNA form, the CDR3 reads TGTGCCAGCAGTTACGCGACCGGGACCTTGTATGGCTACACCTTC. Protein sequence: CASSYATGTLYGYTF.

The V gene is TRBV7-2, the J gene TRBJ2-7, with D possibly being TRBD1 or TRBD2 (8 bases each). The CDR3 has 18 residues. CDR1 and CDR2 from the germline V gene are SGHTA and FQGNSA. The V and J ends lost 2 bases and 2 bases respectively, with 22 bases between them. DNA for the CDR3: TGTGCCAGCAGCTTAAGGACAGGGTCGGCGCGGGAGGCCTACGAGCAGTACTTC. Translated: CASSLRTGSAREAYEQYF.

This clone came up a few times. The chain has TRBV28 and TRBJ1-4, with 9 bases that match TRBD1. The CDR3 is made up of 18 amino acids. V lost 5 bases, J lost 6 bases, and 16 bases stayed unmatched. CDR1 and CDR2 from the germline V gene are MDHEN and SYDVKM. The CDR3 DNA sequence: TGTGCCAGCAGTCCCGCCCCTTTTCGGACAGGGGTGGATGAAAAACTGTTTTTT. Protein product: CASSPAPFRTGVDEKLFF.

The chain uses TRBV7-2 and TRBJ1-2; 8 bases are shared with TRBD1. This CDR3 spans 13 amino acids. Germline V gives CDR1 SGHTA, CDR2 FQGNSA. J was trimmed by 3 bases and V by 6 bases; bases with no gene match: 3. The CDR3 nucleotides read TGTGCCAGCAGGGACAGGGCACACTATGGCTACACCTTC. Translation gives CASRDRAHYGYTF.

On this clone: The sample carries other DNA sequences with the same CDR3. CDR3 residues: CASSPGPGLNYGYTF. CDR3 in DNA: TGCGCCAGCAGCCCAGGCCCAGGACTTAACTATGGCTACACCTTC. This chain connects TRBV5-1 to TRBJ1-2; D remains ambiguous. CDR3 length: 15 residues. Trimming shortened V by 4 bases and J by 1 base, and 14 bases separated the two germline ends. Germline V gene lookup returns CDR1 SGHRS and CDR2 YFSETQ.

The rearrangement uses TRBV10-3 and TRBJ2-1; TRBD1 agrees at 7 bases. There are 13 residues in the CDR3. CDR1 and CDR2 (germline): ENHRY, SYGVKD. Unmatched junction bases numbered 4, after V lost 8 bases and J lost 3 bases. CDR3 protein: CAIRAGGYNEQFF. In nucleotides, the CDR3 is TGTGCCATCCGGGCAGGGGGCTACAATGAGCAGTTCTTC.

The chain recombines TRBV7-9 with TRBJ2-4; D uncertain. Per the germline V gene, CDR1 is SEHNR and CDR2 is FQNEAQ (reference sequence). Trimming stripped 1 base from V and 1 base from J, with 5 bases between. This CDR3 is built from 14 residues. CDR3 residues: CASSLVEAKNIQYF. CDR3 DNA: TGTGCCAGCAGCTTAGTCGAGGCCAAAAACATTCAGTACTTC.

The V call is TRBV30, the J call TRBJ2-7, with TRBD2 matching over 10 bases. The CDR3 length is 13 residues. Unmatched junction bases numbered 6, after V lost 8 bases and J lost 2 bases. Germline loops: CDR1 GTSNPN, CDR2 SVGIG (reference sequence). This CDR3 is CARRLAGTYEQYF. The CDR3 DNA is TGTGCCCGGCGACTAGCGGGTACCTACGAGCAGTACTTC.

V is TRBV5-6 and J is TRBJ2-1; 10 nucleotides agree with TRBD1. The CDR3 spans 12 residues. Germline trimming cut 2 bases from V and 16 bases from J; bases unmatched to any gene: 6. Germline CDR1 is SGHDT and CDR2 is YYEEEE. CDR3 sequence reads: CASSFPGQGNFF. The CDR3 bases are TGTGCCAGCAGCTTCCCGGGACAGGGGAATTTCTTC.

V is TRBV7-8 and J is TRBJ2-3; 8 bases are shared with TRBD1. Germline CDR1 SGHVS, CDR2 FQNEAQ. V lost 2 bases, J lost 2 bases, and 3 bases stayed unmatched. CDR3 length equals 15 residues. The CDR3, as DNA: TGTGCCAGCAGCTTAAACAGGGGGGCCACAGATACGCAGTATTTT. Translated: CASSLNRGATDTQYF.

The chain carries TRBV11-1 and TRBJ1-6, with D possibly matching TRBD1 (6 bases). Germline values: CDR1 SGHAT, CDR2 FQDESV (reference sequence). The CDR3 sequence is 15 residues long. V was clipped by 2 bases and J by 11 bases, with 16 bases between them. The CDR3 loop reads CASSLSFQGSTPLHF. The CDR3, as DNA: TGTGCCAGCAGCTTATCCTTTCAGGGGAGTACACCCCTCCACTTT.

V usage is TRBV2 and J usage is TRBJ1-1, with TRBD1 identical over 11 bases. The germline V gene encodes CDR1 SNHLY and CDR2 FYNNEI. This CDR3 is 15 amino acids long. The V segment lost 6 bases and the J segment 4 bases; nucleotides outside the gene matches: 7. This chain's CDR3 is CASRAGQGDGTEAFF. CDR3 DNA: TGTGCCAGCAGAGCGGGACAGGGGGACGGCACTGAAGCTTTCTTT.

The chain recombines TRBV4-3 with TRBJ2-1; D is possibly TRBD1 or TRBD2 (5 bases each). Germline V gene lookup returns CDR1 LGHNA and CDR2 YSLEER. The CDR3 is made up of 14 amino acids. Trimming removed 3 bases at V and 7 bases at J, with 13 bases between. The CDR3 region is CASSQAGTGNEQFF. The CDR3 region has the DNA TGCGCCAGCAGCCAGGCCGGGACGGGGAATGAGCAGTTCTTC.

V is TRBV6-6 and J is TRBJ2-1; D not resolved. The CDR3 extends over 13 amino acids. V was clipped by 4 bases and J by 6 bases, with 10 bases between them. Germline V gives CDR1 MNHNY, CDR2 SVGAGI (reference sequence). CDR3 DNA sequence: TGTGCCAGCAGTTCCCTTTACAGCAATGAGCAGTTCTTC. Its translation is CASSSLYSNEQFF.

CDR3 sequence: CASSLHGQGRYEQYF. The CDR3 DNA reads as TGTGCCAGCAGCTTACACGGGCAGGGTCGGTACGAGCAGTACTTC. The rearrangement uses TRBV7-3 and TRBJ2-7; TRBD1 might be the D (5 bases). This CDR3 spans 15 amino acids. Germline V CDR1 and CDR2: SGHTA, FQGTGA. V was shortened by 2 bases and J by 4 bases, with 15 bases between the two germline ends.

V is TRBV9 and J is TRBJ2-1, with 9 bases fitting TRBD2. V was clipped by 4 bases and J by 2 bases; unmatched bases: 7. CDR1 is SGDLS, CDR2 YYNGEE, per germline. The CDR3 runs 16 residues. In nucleotides, the CDR3 is TGTGCCAGCAGCCCTCGCGCGGGAGGGCCCTACAATGAGCAGTTCTTC. It codes for CASSPRAGGPYNEQFF.

The chain recombines TRBV5-4 with TRBJ2-2; D call uncertain. The CDR3 covers 15 residues. V was trimmed by 0 bases and J by 3 bases, leaving 9 bases between them. From germline, CDR1 is SGHNT and CDR2 YYREEE (reference sequence). CDR3 protein: CASSLGGTDTGELFF. The CDR3 nucleotides read TGTGCCAGCAGCTTGGGGGGTACGGACACCGGGGAGCTGTTTTTT. The entire variable domain, with the rest obtained from reference TRBV5-4 and TRBJ2-2, is as follows: ETGVTQSPTHLIKTRGQQVTLRCSSQSGHNTVSWYQQALGQGPQFIFQYYREEENGRGNFPPRFSGLQFPNYSSELNVNALELDDSALYLCASSLGGTDTGELFFGEGSRLTVL.

The V gene is TRBV5-1, the J gene TRBJ2-7, with D uncertain. Trimming took off 1 base at V and 2 bases at J, with 10 bases between the two ends. There are 14 residues in the CDR3. Germline-derived CDR1 and CDR2 are SGHRS and YFSETQ. The CDR3 DNA sequence: TGCGCCAGCAGCTTGATTGGCGGAACCTACGAGCAGTACTTC. Encoded protein: CASSLIGGTYEQYF.